This paragraph covers one TCR beta chain sequence. Repertoires were generated with immunoSEQ multiplex PCR, while TCRdb's copy carries only in-frame clones and drops some. Here the sample spans about 160,000 clones, around 80% being singletons. This CDR3 region has 15 residues. Germline-derived CDR1 and CDR2 are SGHNT and YYREEE (reference sequence). V lost 0 bases and J lost 6; bases outside the gene matches: 8. The data derive from a study of blood T cell repertoires in COVID-19. The specimen was PBMCs or T cells enriched from blood (not recorded which). The TCR comes from a man between 50 and 59 years old who had recovered from COVID-19. The chain carries TRBV5-4 and TRBJ1-1; 7 bases are shared with TRBD1. CDR3 loop: CASSLDQGVVAEAFF. The CDR3 DNA is TGTGCCAGCAGCTTGGATCAGGGGGTGGTTGCTGAAGCTTTCTTT.